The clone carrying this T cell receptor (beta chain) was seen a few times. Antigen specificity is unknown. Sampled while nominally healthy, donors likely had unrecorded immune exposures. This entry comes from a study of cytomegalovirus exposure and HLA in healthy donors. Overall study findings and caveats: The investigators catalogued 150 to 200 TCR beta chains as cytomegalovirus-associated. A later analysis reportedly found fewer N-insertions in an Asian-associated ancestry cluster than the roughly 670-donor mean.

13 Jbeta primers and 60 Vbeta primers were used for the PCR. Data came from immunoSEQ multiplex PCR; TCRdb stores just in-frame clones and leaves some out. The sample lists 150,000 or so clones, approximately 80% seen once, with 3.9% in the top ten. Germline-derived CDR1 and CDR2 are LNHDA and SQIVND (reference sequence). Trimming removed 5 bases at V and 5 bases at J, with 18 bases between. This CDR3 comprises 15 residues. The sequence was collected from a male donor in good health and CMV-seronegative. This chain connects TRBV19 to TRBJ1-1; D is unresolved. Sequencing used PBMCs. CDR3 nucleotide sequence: TGTGCCAGTAGTCCGATCCGGCCATCCGGGACTGAAGCTTTCTTT. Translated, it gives CASSPIRPSGTEAFF.